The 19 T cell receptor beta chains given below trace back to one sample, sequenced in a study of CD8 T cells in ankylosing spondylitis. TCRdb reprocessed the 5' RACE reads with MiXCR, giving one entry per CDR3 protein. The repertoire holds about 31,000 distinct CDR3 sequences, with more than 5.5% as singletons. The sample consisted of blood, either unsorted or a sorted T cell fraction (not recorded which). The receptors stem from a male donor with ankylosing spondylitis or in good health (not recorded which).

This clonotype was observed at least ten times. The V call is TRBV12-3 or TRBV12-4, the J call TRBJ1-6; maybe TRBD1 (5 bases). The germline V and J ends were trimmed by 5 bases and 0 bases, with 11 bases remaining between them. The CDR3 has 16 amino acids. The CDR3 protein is CASSGQPFSYNSPLHF. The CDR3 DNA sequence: TGTGCCAGCAGTGGACAACCCTTCTCCTATAATTCACCCCTCCACTTT.

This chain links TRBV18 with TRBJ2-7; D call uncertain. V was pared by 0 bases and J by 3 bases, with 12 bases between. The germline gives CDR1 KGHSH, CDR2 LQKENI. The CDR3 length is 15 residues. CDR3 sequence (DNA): TGTGCCAGCTCACCACCGATGGGCAGTAACTACGAGCAGTACTTC. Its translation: CASSPPMGSNYEQYF.

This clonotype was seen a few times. The CDR3 loop is CASSPDRGQNTQYF. CDR3 DNA: TGTGCCAGCTCCCCGGACAGGGGCCAAAATACGCAGTATTTT. This chain uses TRBV18 with TRBJ2-3; TRBD1 matches at 9 bases. The CDR3 loop spans 14 amino acids. V shed 6 bases, J shed 7 bases, and the junction held 8 bases outside the gene matches. The germline gives CDR1 KGHSH, CDR2 LQKENI.

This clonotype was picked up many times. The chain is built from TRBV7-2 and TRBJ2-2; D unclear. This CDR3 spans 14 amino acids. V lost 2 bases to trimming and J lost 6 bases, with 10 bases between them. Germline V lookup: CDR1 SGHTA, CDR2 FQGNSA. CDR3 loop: CASSLNGVSGELFF. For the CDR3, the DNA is TGTGCCAGCAGCTTAAATGGGGTTTCCGGGGAGCTGTTTTTT.

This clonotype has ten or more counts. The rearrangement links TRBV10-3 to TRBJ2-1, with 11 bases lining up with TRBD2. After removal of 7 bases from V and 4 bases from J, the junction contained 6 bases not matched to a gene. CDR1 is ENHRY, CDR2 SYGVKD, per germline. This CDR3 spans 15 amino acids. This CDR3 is CAINPGTSGYNEQFF. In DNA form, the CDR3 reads TGTGCCATCAACCCGGGGACTAGCGGATACAATGAGCAGTTCTTC.

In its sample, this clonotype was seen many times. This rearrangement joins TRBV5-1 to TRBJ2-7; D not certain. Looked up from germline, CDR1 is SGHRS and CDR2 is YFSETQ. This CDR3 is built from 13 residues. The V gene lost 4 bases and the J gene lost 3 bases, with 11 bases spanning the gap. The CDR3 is CASSDPPGYEQYF. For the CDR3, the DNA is TGCGCCAGCAGCGACCCCCCTGGCTACGAGCAGTACTTC.

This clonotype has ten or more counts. Here the CDR3 reads CASSAFDRAENSPLHF. The CDR3 region has the DNA TGTGCCAGCAGCGCGTTTGACAGGGCAGAAAATTCACCCCTCCACTTT. The chain links TRBV9 to TRBJ1-6; 7 bases align to TRBD1. The CDR3 totals 16 residues. The V gene's germline CDR1 is SGDLS and CDR2 YYNGEE. With V trimmed by 3 bases and J by 7 bases, 10 bases remained unmatched.

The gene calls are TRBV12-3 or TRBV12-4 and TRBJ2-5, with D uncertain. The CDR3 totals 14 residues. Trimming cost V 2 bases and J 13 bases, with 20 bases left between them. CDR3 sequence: CASSLRRTQEARYF. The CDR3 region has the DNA TGTGCCAGCAGTTTAAGGCGGACCCAAGAGGCCCGGTACTTC.

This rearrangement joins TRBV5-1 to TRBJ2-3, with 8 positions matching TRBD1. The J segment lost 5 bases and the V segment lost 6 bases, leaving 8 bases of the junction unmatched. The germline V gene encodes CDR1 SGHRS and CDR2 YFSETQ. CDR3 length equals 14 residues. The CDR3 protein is CASTSTGAGDTQYF. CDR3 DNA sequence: TGCGCCAGCACCTCGACAGGGGCAGGAGATACGCAGTATTTT.

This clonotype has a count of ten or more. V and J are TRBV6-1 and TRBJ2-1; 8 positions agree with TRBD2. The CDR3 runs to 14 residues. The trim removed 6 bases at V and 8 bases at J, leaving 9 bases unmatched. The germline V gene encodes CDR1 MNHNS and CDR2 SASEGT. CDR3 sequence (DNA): TGTGCCAGCAGCCGCAGCGGGAGTGTTGATGAGCAGTTCTTC. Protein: CASSRSGSVDEQFF.

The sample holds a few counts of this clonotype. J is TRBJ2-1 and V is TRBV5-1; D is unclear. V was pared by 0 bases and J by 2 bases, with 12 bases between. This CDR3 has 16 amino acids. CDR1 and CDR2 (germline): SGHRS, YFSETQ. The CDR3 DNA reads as TGCGCCAGCAGCTTGGGGTTTAGCCGAGCCTACAATGAGCAGTTCTTC. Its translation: CASSLGFSRAYNEQFF.

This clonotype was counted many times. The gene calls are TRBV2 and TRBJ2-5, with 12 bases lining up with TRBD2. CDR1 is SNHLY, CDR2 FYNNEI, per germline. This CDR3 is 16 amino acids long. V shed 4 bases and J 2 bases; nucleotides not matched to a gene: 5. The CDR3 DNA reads TGTGCCAGCAGTGCCAGACTAGCGGGAGCACAAGAGACCCAGTACTTC. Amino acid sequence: CASSARLAGAQETQYF. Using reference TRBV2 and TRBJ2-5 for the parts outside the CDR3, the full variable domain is EPEVTQTPSHQVTQMGQEVILRCVPISNHLYFYWYRQILGQKVEFLVSFYNNEISEKSEIFDDQFSVERPDGSNFTLKIRSTKLEDSAMYFCASSARLAGAQETQYFGPGTRLLVL.

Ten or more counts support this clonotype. The CDR3 reads CASSLEDSRRETQYF. The CDR3 DNA is TGTGCCAGCAGTTTAGAGGACTCAAGGCGGGAGACCCAGTACTTC. The V and J genes are TRBV12-3 or TRBV12-4 and TRBJ2-5; tentative D call: TRBD2 (5 bases). The CDR3 is made up of 15 amino acids. Trimming cost V 1 base and J 5 bases, with 14 bases left between them.

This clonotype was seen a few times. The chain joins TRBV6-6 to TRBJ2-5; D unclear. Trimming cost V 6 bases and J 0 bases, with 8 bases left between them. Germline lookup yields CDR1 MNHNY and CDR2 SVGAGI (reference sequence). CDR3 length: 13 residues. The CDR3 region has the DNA TGTGCCAGCAGCAACAGAGACCAAGAGACCCAGTACTTC. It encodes CASSNRDQETQYF.

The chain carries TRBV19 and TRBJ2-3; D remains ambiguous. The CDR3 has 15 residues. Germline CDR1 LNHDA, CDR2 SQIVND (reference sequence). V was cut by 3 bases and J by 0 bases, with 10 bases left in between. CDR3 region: CASSMLPASTDTQYF. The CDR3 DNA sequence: TGTGCCAGTAGTATGCTGCCAGCTAGCACAGATACGCAGTATTTT.

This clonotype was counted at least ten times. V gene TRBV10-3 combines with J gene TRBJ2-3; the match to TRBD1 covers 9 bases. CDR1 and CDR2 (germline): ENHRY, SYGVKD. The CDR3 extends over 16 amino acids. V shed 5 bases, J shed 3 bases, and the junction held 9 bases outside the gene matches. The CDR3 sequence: CAISNRDREVTDTQYF. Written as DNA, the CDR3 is TGTGCCATCAGTAACCGGGACAGGGAGGTTACAGATACGCAGTATTTT.

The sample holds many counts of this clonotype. Here the CDR3 reads CSASQASGMTDTQYF. CDR3 bases: TGCAGTGCTAGCCAGGCTAGCGGGATGACAGATACGCAGTATTTT. The rearrangement uses TRBV20-1 and TRBJ2-3; TRBD2 matches at 9 bases. The CDR3 has 15 residues. In germline, CDR1 is DFQATT, CDR2 SNEGSKA (reference sequence). The junction had 7 bases not matched to a gene; V was cut back by 3 bases and J by 3 bases.

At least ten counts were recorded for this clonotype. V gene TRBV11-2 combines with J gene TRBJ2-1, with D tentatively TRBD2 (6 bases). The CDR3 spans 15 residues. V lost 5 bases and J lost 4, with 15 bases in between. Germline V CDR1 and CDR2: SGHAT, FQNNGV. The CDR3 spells CASSPPRTTYNEQFF. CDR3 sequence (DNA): TGTGCCAGCAGCCCTCCCCGGACTACGTACAATGAGCAGTTCTTC. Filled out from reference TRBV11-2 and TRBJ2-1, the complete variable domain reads EAGVAQSPRYKIIEKRQSVAFWCNPISGHATLYWYQQILGQGPKLLIQFQNNGVVDDSQLPKDRFSAERLKGVDSTLKIQPAKLEDSAVYLCASSPPRTTYNEQFFGPGTRLTVL.

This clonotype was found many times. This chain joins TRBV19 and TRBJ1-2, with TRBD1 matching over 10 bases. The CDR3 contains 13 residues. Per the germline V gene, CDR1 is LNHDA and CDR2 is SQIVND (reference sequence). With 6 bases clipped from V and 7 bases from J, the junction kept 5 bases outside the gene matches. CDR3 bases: TGTGCCAGTAGCCCGACAGGGGGCGGTGGCTACACCTTC. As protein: CASSPTGGGGYTF.